A selection of T cell receptor beta chains follows, all from one sample in a study of T cell responses to AZD1222 COVID-19 vaccine. Sequencing was performed with immunoSEQ multiplex PCR; in TCRdb, only in-frame clones are kept and a portion is missing. The profile shows over 100,000 clones, 91% of them singletons. Sequencing used peripheral blood, obtained on day 0 of AZD1222 vaccination. These receptors were collected from an adult in good health. The CDR3 runs from the conserved cysteine through the conserved F or W. Fields, in order: J gene, D gene, V gene, clone size, CDR3 protein, CDR3 DNA. D genes are given only for firm matches. Rows may omit the clone size; those that give it use once, few, many or a size class.

J gene: TRBJ2-1
D gene: TRBD2
V gene: TRBV10-3
clone size: -
CDR3 protein: CAIMASGSSTTVYNEQFF
CDR3 DNA: TGTGCCATCATGGCTAGCGGGAGCTCAACTACGGTCTACAATGAGCAGTTCTTC

J gene: TRBJ1-1
D gene: -
V gene: TRBV5-1
clone size: -
CDR3 protein: CASGTIPGAEAFF
CDR3 DNA: TGCGCCAGCGGAACGATCCCAGGCGCTGAAGCTTTCTTT

J gene: TRBJ2-1
D gene: -
V gene: TRBV24-1
clone size: -
CDR3 protein: CATSDHGVQQFF
CDR3 DNA: TGTGCCACCAGTGACCATGGGGTCCAGCAGTTCTTC

J gene: TRBJ1-2
D gene: -
V gene: TRBV6-5
clone size: few
CDR3 protein: CASSYSRPTGGYTF
CDR3 DNA: TGTGCCAGCAGTTACAGTAGACCGACCGGGGGCTACACCTTC

J gene: TRBJ1-2
D gene: -
V gene: TRBV27
clone size: -
CDR3 protein: CASGDLPNYGYTF
CDR3 DNA: TGTGCCAGTGGGGATCTACCTAACTATGGCTACACCTTC

J gene: TRBJ2-7
D gene: TRBD1
V gene: TRBV11-2
clone size: -
CDR3 protein: CAATGQGSYEQYF
CDR3 DNA: TGTGCCGCCACGGGACAGGGGTCGTACGAGCAGTACTTC

J gene: TRBJ2-3
D gene: -
V gene: TRBV9
clone size: -
CDR3 protein: CASSARDGGFTDTQYF
CDR3 DNA: TGTGCCAGCAGCGCCCGGGACGGAGGTTTCACAGATACGCAGTATTTT

J gene: TRBJ2-3
D gene: -
V gene: TRBV10-1
clone size: once
CDR3 protein: CASSESVTKLTDTQYF
CDR3 DNA: TGCGCCAGCAGTGAGTCGGTGACTAAACTCACAGATACGCAGTATTTT

J gene: TRBJ2-7
D gene: TRBD2
V gene: TRBV3-1/TRBV3-2
clone size: -
CDR3 protein: CASSQAAGAPSYEQYF
CDR3 DNA: TGTGCCAGCAGCCAGGCAGCGGGAGCGCCTTCCTACGAGCAGTACTTC

J gene: TRBJ1-1
D gene: -
V gene: TRBV30
clone size: once
CDR3 protein: CAWSEGGNTEAFF
CDR3 DNA: TGTGCCTGGAGTGAGGGGGGAAACACTGAAGCTTTCTTT

J gene: TRBJ1-1
D gene: -
V gene: TRBV18
clone size: -
CDR3 protein: CASSPRATGSDTEAFF
CDR3 DNA: TGTGCCAGCTCACCTCGTGCTACGGGGAGCGACACTGAAGCTTTCTTT

J gene: TRBJ2-7
D gene: -
V gene: TRBV7-8
clone size: -
CDR3 protein: CASSLQVGTYAYEQYF
CDR3 DNA: TGTGCCAGCAGCTTACAAGTTGGGACTTACGCCTACGAGCAGTACTTC

J gene: TRBJ2-7
D gene: TRBD1
V gene: TRBV9
clone size: -
CDR3 protein: CASSPRTGNYEQYF
CDR3 DNA: TGTGCCAGCAGCCCTCGGACAGGGAACTACGAGCAGTACTTC

J gene: TRBJ1-1
D gene: -
V gene: TRBV4-3
clone size: -
CDR3 protein: CASSPGLRRENTEAFF
CDR3 DNA: TGCGCCAGCAGCCCAGGCCTGAGACGGGAGAACACTGAAGCTTTCTTT